The 21 T cell receptor beta chains in this list originate from one sample, sequenced in a study of identifying expanded T cells in peripheral blood. The data were produced by immunoSEQ multiplex PCR, yet TCRdb's version contains in-frame clones alone and is incomplete. Of roughly 100,000 clones listed, around 88% are singletons. The sample was blood. Receptors were obtained from a person aged 18 to 70 in good health.

The chain couples TRBV10-3 to TRBJ2-4; D gene ambiguous. Per the germline V gene, CDR1 is ENHRY and CDR2 is SYGVKD. V was shortened by 4 bases and J by 0 bases, with 10 bases between the two germline ends. The CDR3 is made up of 15 amino acids. CDR3 amino acids: CAISVGDLAKNIQYF. CDR3 nucleotides: TGTGCCATCAGTGTTGGGGATCTAGCCAAAAACATTCAGTACTTC.

The genes are TRBV23-1 and TRBJ1-2; TRBD1 might be the D (5 bases). TRBV23-1 is an ORF, with its function uncertain. The CDR3 sequence is 17 residues long. The V gene lost 2 bases and the J gene lost 2 bases, with 18 bases spanning the gap. In DNA, the CDR3 is TGCGCCAGCAGTCAACCGCGTCACGGCAGGGTGAACTATGGCTACACCTTC. It is translated as CASSQPRHGRVNYGYTF.

V and J are TRBV5-5 and TRBJ2-2, with D tentatively TRBD1 or TRBD2 (5 bases each). Deletions cut 2 bases from V and 10 bases from J, with 9 bases between. In germline, CDR1 is SGHKS, CDR2 YYEKEE (reference sequence). The CDR3 has 12 amino acids. CDR3 residues: CASSLRGVELFF. CDR3 coding DNA: TGTGCCAGCAGCTTAAGAGGGGTGGAGCTGTTTTTT.

The chain combines TRBV11-2 with TRBJ1-4, with D maybe TRBD1 (5 bases). Germline V CDR1 and CDR2: SGHAT, FQNNGV. The CDR3 is made up of 16 amino acids. V was pared by 3 bases and J by 6 bases, with 17 bases between. CDR3 residues: CASSFRAGPGDEKLFF. Written as DNA, the CDR3 is TGTGCCAGCAGCTTCAGGGCAGGACCGGGGGATGAAAAACTGTTTTTT.

This clone turned up a few times. The V and J genes are TRBV10-3 and TRBJ1-2; D call uncertain. The V and J ends lost 4 bases and 4 bases respectively, with 19 bases between them. Germline CDR1 reads ENHRY; CDR2 reads SYGVKD. The CDR3 spans 16 residues. CDR3 sequence: CAISVRTERVAYGYTF. DNA for the CDR3: TGTGCCATCAGTGTTCGGACGGAGCGGGTTGCCTATGGCTACACCTTC.

The chain combines TRBV5-6 with TRBJ2-2, with TRBD2 as a possible D gene (6 bases). Germline V gene data show CDR1 as SGHDT and CDR2 as YYEEEE. The V and J ends lost 3 bases and 10 bases respectively, with 13 bases between them. The CDR3 extends over 13 amino acids. Written as DNA, the CDR3 is TGTGCCAGCAGCTACGACACTAGCTTGGAGCTGTTTTTT. Protein product: CASSYDTSLELFF.

The chain employs TRBV13 and TRBJ1-5; 7 nucleotides line up with TRBD1. Germline V gene sequence: CDR1 PRHDT, CDR2 FYEKMQ (reference sequence). After removal of 5 bases from V and 5 bases from J, the junction contained 6 bases not matched to a gene. This CDR3 is 14 amino acids long. For the CDR3, the DNA is TGTGCCAGCAGCCTACAGGGGATTGATCAGCCCCAGCATTTT. Residues: CASSLQGIDQPQHF.

This chain joins TRBV2 and TRBJ2-4; 7 positions agree with TRBD1. Per germline, CDR1 SNHLY and CDR2 FYNNEI. This CDR3 region has 15 residues. V shed 10 bases and J 0 bases; nucleotides not matched to a gene: 9. The CDR3 DNA reads as TGTGCCACGTGCCGGGACAGCCAAGCCAAAAACATTCAGTACTTC. Its protein product is CATCRDSQAKNIQYF.

This rearrangement joins TRBV9 to TRBJ1-1, with 7 positions matching TRBD1. CDR1 and CDR2 (germline): SGDLS, YYNGEE. V was clipped by 4 bases and J by 1 base; unmatched bases: 4. This CDR3 contains 14 residues. CDR3: CASSPRTGNTEAFF. For the CDR3, the DNA is TGTGCCAGCAGCCCGCGGACAGGGAACACTGAAGCTTTCTTT.

This clone has a single count. The chain combines TRBV6-4 with TRBJ1-1; D not resolved. CDR1 is MRHNA and CDR2 is SNTAGT in the germline V gene. V lost 8 bases, J lost 0 bases, and 10 bases lay in between. The CDR3 runs 13 residues. The CDR3 nucleotides read TGTGCCAGCGGACGGGAGATGAACACTGAAGCTTTCTTT. Translation gives CASGREMNTEAFF.

The J gene is TRBJ2-2, the V gene TRBV9; TRBD2 matches at 7 bases. Trimming took 0 bases from V and 4 from J; bases not matched to a gene: 6. The CDR3 spans 16 residues. Germline V gives CDR1 SGDLS, CDR2 YYNGEE. CDR3 sequence reads: CASSVGAGVGTGELFF. Written as DNA, the CDR3 is TGTGCCAGCAGCGTAGGGGCGGGAGTCGGCACCGGGGAGCTGTTTTTT.

The CDR3 spells CASRGDLLVGYTF. CDR3 DNA: TGTGCCAGCAGGGGGGACCTACTAGTGGGCTACACCTTC. The chain recombines TRBV6-6 with TRBJ1-2, with D maybe TRBD1 (5 bases). CDR1 and CDR2 (germline): MNHNY, SVGAGI (reference sequence). CDR3 length: 13 residues. Trimming took 6 bases from V and 8 from J, leaving 16 bases between them.

This sequence joins TRBV28 and TRBJ1-2; weak D call: TRBD1 (6 bases). The CDR3 length is 18 residues. In germline, CDR1 is MDHEN, CDR2 SYDVKM. Trimming removed 7 bases at V and 2 bases at J, with 26 bases between. The CDR3 sequence is CASTSPPISQGPNYGYTF. CDR3 sequence (DNA): TGTGCCAGCACCTCTCCACCTATATCGCAGGGGCCCAACTATGGCTACACCTTC.

The V call is TRBV7-8, the J call TRBJ1-2; the match to TRBD1 covers 8 bases. Germline trimming cut 5 bases from V and 6 bases from J; bases unmatched to any gene: 11. This CDR3 has 15 residues. Germline V gives CDR1 SGHVS, CDR2 FQNEAQ. The chain's CDR3 is CASSARYDRGDGYTF. The DNA of the CDR3 is TGTGCCAGCAGCGCACGCTATGACAGGGGAGATGGCTACACCTTC. The full variable domain, completed using reference TRBV7-8 and TRBJ1-2, is GAGVSQSPRYKVAKRGQDVALRCDPISGHVSLFWYQQALGQGPEFLTYFQNEAQLDKSGLPSDRFFAERPEGSVSTLKIQRTQQEDSAVYLCASSARYDRGDGYTFGSGTRLTVV.

This sequence joins TRBV11-2 and TRBJ2-7; D gene ambiguous. Trimming removed 1 base at V and 3 bases at J, with 16 bases between. The V gene's germline CDR1 is SGHAT and CDR2 FQNNGV. The CDR3 is 16 residues long. In nucleotides, the CDR3 is TGTGCCAGCAGCTTAGTGGCCCAGCGCTTGAACTACGAGCAGTACTTC. Residues: CASSLVAQRLNYEQYF. Together with reference TRBV11-2 and TRBJ2-7, the CDR3 gives the full variable domain: EAGVAQSPRYKIIEKRQSVAFWCNPISGHATLYWYQQILGQGPKLLIQFQNNGVVDDSQLPKDRFSAERLKGVDSTLKIQPAKLEDSAVYLCASSLVAQRLNYEQYFGPGTRLTVT.

The gene calls are TRBV7-9 and TRBJ1-1; D call uncertain. Germline loops: CDR1 SEHNR, CDR2 FQNEAQ (reference sequence). This CDR3 spans 15 amino acids. Trimming pared 11 bases from V and 0 bases from J, leaving 19 bases between. The CDR3 here is CAGTAYESMNTEAFF. CDR3 nucleotide sequence: TGTGCCGGAACAGCCTACGAGTCTATGAACACTGAAGCTTTCTTT.

The gene calls are TRBV6-5 and TRBJ2-7; weak D call: TRBD1 (6 bases). The germline gives CDR1 MNHEY, CDR2 SVGAGI. CDR3 length: 13 residues. V dropped 7 bases and J dropped 2 bases, with 12 bases sitting between them. The CDR3 DNA reads as TGTGCCAGCAACCAACAGGGTACCTACGAGCAGTACTTC. Protein sequence: CASNQQGTYEQYF.

The genes are TRBV7-3 and TRBJ2-7; the match to TRBD1 covers 7 bases. This CDR3 is 13 amino acids long. The germline V gene encodes CDR1 SGHTA and CDR2 FQGTGA. Losses at the gene ends were 5 bases for V and 4 bases for J; bases not matched to a gene: 5. CDR3 loop: CASSPGGHYEQYF. DNA for the CDR3: TGTGCCAGCAGCCCAGGGGGACATTACGAGCAGTACTTC.

V is TRBV10-3 and J is TRBJ1-5; D uncertain. The CDR3 extends over 16 amino acids. Trimming removed 4 bases at V and 3 bases at J, with 16 bases between. CDR1 is ENHRY and CDR2 is SYGVKD in the germline V gene. The chain's CDR3 is CAISADNPGLNQPQHF. CDR3 bases: TGTGCCATCAGTGCTGACAATCCCGGCCTCAATCAGCCCCAGCATTTT.

This clone has a count of ten or more. A far larger clone is only one base removed, so a read error is likely. The same CDR3 also results from other DNA sequences found in this sample. V gene TRBV5-1 combines with J gene TRBJ1-2, with D possibly TRBD1 on 5 matching bases. The CDR3 is made up of 13 amino acids. Germline values: CDR1 SGHRS, CDR2 YFSETQ. V lost 2 bases, J lost 8 bases, and 13 bases lay in between. The DNA of the CDR3 is TGCGCCAGCAGCTTTGGACACCATGAAGGCTACACCTTC. Translation gives CASSFGHHEGYTF.

This rearrangement joins TRBV5-1 to TRBJ2-1; a possible D gene is TRBD2 (6 bases). With 6 bases removed from V and 3 bases from J, the gap between germline ends came to 13 bases. CDR1 is SGHRS and CDR2 is YFSETQ in the germline V gene. The CDR3 spans 14 residues. CDR3 bases: TGCGCCAGCACTACTAGCCAACTCTACAATGAGCAGTTCTTC. It yields the protein CASTTSQLYNEQFF.